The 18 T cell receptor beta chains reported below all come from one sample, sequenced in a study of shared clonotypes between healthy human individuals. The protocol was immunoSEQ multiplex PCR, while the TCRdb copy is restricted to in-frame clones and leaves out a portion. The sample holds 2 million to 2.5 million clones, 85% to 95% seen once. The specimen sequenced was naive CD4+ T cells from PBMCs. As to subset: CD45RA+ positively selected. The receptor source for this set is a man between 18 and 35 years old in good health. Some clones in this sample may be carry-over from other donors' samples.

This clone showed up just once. The CDR3 DNA follows: TGTGCCAGCAGGGCAAACAGGGGGCGCAACGCAGATACGCAGTATTTT. It translates to CASRANRGRNADTQYF. The genes are TRBV2 and TRBJ2-3, with 9 bases matching TRBD1. Germline loops: CDR1 SNHLY, CDR2 FYNNEI. V lost 6 bases to trimming and J lost 4 bases; unmatched junction nucleotides: 11. The CDR3 sequence is 16 residues long.

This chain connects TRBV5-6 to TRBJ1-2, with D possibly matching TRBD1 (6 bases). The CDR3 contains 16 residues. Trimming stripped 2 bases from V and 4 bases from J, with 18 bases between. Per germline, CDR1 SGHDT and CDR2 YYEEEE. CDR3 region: CASSLGVGAGIYGYTF. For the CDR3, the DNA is TGTGCCAGCAGCTTAGGTGTGGGGGCTGGGATCTATGGCTACACCTTC.

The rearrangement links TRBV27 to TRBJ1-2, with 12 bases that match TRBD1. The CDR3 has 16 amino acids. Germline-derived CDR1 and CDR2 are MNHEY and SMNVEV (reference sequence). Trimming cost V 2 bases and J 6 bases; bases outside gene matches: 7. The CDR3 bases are TGTGCCAGCAGTTTAGTTTTCGGGACAGGGGGCCATGGCTACACCTTC. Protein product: CASSLVFGTGGHGYTF.

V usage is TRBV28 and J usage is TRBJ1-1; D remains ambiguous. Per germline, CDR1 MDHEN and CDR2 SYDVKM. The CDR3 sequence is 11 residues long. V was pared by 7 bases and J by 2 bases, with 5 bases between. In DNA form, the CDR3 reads TGTGCCAGCAAGGGAAACACTGAAGCTTTCTTT. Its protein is CASKGNTEAFF.

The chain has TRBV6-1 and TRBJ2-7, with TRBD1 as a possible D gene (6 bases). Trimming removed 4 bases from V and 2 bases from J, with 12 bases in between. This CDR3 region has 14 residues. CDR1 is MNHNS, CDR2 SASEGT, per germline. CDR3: CASSASGGPYEQYF. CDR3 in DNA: TGTGCCAGCAGTGCTTCTGGGGGCCCCTACGAGCAGTACTTC.

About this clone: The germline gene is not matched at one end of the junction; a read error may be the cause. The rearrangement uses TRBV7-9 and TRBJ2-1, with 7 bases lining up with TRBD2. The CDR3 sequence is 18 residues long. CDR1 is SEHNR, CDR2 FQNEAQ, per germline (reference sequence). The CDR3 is CTSRHPGGPGLMEAEQFF. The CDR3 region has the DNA TGTACCAGCAGACATCCGGGGGGTCCTGGCCTCATGGAGGCCGAGCAGTTCTTC.

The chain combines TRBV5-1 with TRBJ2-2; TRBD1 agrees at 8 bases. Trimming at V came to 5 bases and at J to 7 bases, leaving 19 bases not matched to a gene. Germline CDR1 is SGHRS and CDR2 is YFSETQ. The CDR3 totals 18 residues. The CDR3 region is CASSPKPGQVYSGGELFF. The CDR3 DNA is TGCGCCAGCAGTCCAAAGCCGGGACAGGTTTATAGTGGCGGGGAGCTGTTTTTT.

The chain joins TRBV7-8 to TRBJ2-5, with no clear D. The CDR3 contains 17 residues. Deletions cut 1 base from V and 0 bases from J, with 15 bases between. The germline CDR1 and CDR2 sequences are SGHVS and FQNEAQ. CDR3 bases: TGTGCCAGCAGCTTAGGAATACGGCGGAACTACCAAGAGACCCAGTACTTC. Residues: CASSLGIRRNYQETQYF.

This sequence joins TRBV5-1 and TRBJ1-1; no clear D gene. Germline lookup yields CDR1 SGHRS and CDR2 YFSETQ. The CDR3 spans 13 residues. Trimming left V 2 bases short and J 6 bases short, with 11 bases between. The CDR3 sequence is CASSFGPEAEAFF. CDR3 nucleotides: TGCGCCAGCAGCTTCGGCCCGGAGGCTGAAGCTTTCTTT. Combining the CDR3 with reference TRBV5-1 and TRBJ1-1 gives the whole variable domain KAGVTQTPRYLIKTRGQQVTLSCSPISGHRSVSWYQQTPGQGLQFLFEYFSETQRNKGNFPGRFSGRQFSNSRSEMNVSTLELGDSALYLCASSFGPEAEAFFGQGTRLTVV.

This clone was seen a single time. CDR3 loop: CAGGTGWYDTEAFF. For the CDR3, the DNA is TGTGCCGGTGGGACAGGGTGGTATGACACTGAAGCTTTCTTT. V and J are TRBV6-1 and TRBJ1-1, with 9 positions matching TRBD1. The CDR3 spans 14 residues. From germline, CDR1 is MNHNS and CDR2 SASEGT. Losses at the gene ends were 11 bases for V and 3 bases for J; bases not matched to a gene: 10.

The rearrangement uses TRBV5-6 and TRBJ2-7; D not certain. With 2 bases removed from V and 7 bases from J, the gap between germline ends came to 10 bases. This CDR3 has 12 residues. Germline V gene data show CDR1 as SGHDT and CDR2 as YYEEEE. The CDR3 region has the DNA TGTGCCAGCAGCTTACCTTCTGGGGAGCAGTACTTC. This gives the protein CASSLPSGEQYF.

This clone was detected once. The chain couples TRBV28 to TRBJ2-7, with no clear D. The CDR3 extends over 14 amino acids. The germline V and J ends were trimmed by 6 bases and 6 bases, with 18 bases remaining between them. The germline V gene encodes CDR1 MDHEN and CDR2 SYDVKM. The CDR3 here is CASRWPGSVSEQYF. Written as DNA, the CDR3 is TGTGCCAGCAGATGGCCCGGTTCGGTCAGCGAGCAGTACTTC.

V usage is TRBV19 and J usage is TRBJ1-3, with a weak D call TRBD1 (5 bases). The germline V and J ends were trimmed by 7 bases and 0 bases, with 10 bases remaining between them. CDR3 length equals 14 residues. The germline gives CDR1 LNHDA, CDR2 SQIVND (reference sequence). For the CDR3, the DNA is TGTGCCAGTACCACAGGAGCCTCTGGAAACACCATATATTTT. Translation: CASTTGASGNTIYF.

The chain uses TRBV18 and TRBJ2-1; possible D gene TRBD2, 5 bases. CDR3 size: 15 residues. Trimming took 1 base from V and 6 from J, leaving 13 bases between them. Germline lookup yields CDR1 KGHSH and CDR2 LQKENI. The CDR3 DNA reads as TGTGCCAGCTCACCACTGTTCTCGGGGTTCAATGAGCAGTTCTTC. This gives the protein CASSPLFSGFNEQFF.

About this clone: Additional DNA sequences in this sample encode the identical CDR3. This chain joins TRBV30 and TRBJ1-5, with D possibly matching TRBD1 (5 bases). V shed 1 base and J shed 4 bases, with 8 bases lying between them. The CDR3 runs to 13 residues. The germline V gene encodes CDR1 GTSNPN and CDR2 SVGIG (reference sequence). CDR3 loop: CAWSGDGNQPQHF. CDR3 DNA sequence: TGTGCCTGGAGTGGGGACGGAAATCAGCCCCAGCATTTT. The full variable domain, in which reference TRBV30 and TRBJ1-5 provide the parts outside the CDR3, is SQTIHQWPATLVQPVGSPLSLECTVEGTSNPNLYWYRQAAGRGLQLLFYSVGIGQISSEVPQNLSASRPQDRQFILSSKKLLLSDSGFYLCAWSGDGNQPQHFGDGTRLSIL.

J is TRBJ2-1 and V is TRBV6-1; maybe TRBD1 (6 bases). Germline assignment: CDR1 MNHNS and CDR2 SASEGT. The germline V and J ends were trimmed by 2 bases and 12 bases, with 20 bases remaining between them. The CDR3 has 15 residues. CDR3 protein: CASSERVLQGSAQFF. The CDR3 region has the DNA TGTGCCAGCAGTGAAAGGGTCTTACAGGGAAGTGCGCAGTTCTTC.

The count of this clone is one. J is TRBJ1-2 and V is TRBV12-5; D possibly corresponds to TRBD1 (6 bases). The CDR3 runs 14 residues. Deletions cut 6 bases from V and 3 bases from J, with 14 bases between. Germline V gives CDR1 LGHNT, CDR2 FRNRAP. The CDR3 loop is CASGQGRGDYGYTF. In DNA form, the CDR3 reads TGTGCTAGTGGACAGGGAAGAGGGGACTATGGCTACACCTTC. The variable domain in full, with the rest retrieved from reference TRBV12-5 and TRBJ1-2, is DARVTQTPRHKVTEMGQEVTMRCQPILGHNTVFWYRQTMMQGLELLAYFRNRAPLDDSGMPKDRFSAEMPDATLATLKIQPSEPRDSAVYFCASGQGRGDYGYTFGSGTRLTVV.

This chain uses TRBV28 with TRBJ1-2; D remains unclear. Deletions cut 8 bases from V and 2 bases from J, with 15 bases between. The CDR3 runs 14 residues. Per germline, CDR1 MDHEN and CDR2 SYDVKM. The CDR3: CASLPGTRNYGYTF. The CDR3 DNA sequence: TGTGCCAGCCTTCCCGGCACGCGCAACTATGGCTACACCTTC.